Presented here are 16 T cell receptor beta chains from one specimen sequenced in a study of cytomegalovirus exposure and HLA in healthy donors. Researchers ran the PCR with 60 Vbeta and 13 Jbeta primers. Measured with immunoSEQ multiplex PCR; TCRdb has only the in-frame clones, and not every one. In total, the table holds about 200,000 clones. The sequencing input was PBMCs. The receptors shown here come from a girl under 10 years old in good health and CMV-seropositive.

V and J are TRBV11-2 and TRBJ2-5, with 11 bases aligning to TRBD1. Germline loops: CDR1 SGHAT, CDR2 FQNNGV. The CDR3 loop spans 15 amino acids. V lost 5 bases, J lost 5 bases, and 7 bases stayed unmatched. In DNA form, the CDR3 reads TGTGCCAGCAGCATAGCCGGGACAGGGGGGGAGACCCAGTACTTC. Translation: CASSIAGTGGETQYF.

CDR3 sequence (DNA): TGTGCCAGTGCCCCGCGGGGGGGCGGGAATGAAAAACTGTTTTTT. This sequence encodes CASAPRGGGNEKLFF. J is TRBJ1-4 and V is TRBV5-8; D is perhaps TRBD1 (6 bases). Germline assignment: CDR1 SGHTS and CDR2 YDEGEE. V was pared by 8 bases and J by 5 bases, with 19 bases between. This CDR3 is 15 amino acids long.

This chain links TRBV7-2 with TRBJ2-5; D unclear. Germline-derived CDR1 and CDR2 are SGHTA and FQGNSA. The CDR3 runs to 12 residues. V lost 4 bases and J lost 4, with 7 bases in between. The CDR3 DNA sequence: TGTGCCAGCAGCTACGGGTCAGAGACCCAGTACTTC. It specifies CASSYGSETQYF.

The chain uses TRBV6-1 and TRBJ2-3, with 10 bases lining up with TRBD1. After removal of 6 bases from V and 5 bases from J, the junction contained 8 bases not matched to a gene. The CDR3 extends over 15 amino acids. Per the germline V gene, CDR1 is MNHNS and CDR2 is SASEGT. As DNA, the CDR3 is TGTGCCAGCAGCGAGCCGGGACAGGGGAGAGATACGCAGTATTTT. Translating it yields CASSEPGQGRDTQYF.

V gene TRBV2 combines with J gene TRBJ1-1; D is perhaps TRBD1 (6 bases). Germline V gene lookup returns CDR1 SNHLY and CDR2 FYNNEI. CDR3 size: 13 residues. Trimming removed 8 bases at V and 7 bases at J, with 17 bases between. The CDR3 nucleotides are TGTGCCAGCTCTTCCAGGGGCCCCGTTGAAGCTTTCTTT. Amino acid sequence: CASSSRGPVEAFF.

V usage is TRBV6-1 and J usage is TRBJ2-5, with 8 bases fitting TRBD1. Losses at the gene ends were 3 bases for V and 1 base for J; bases not matched to a gene: 7. The CDR3 is 16 amino acids. Germline loops: CDR1 MNHNS, CDR2 SASEGT. The CDR3 region is CASSEPGQGIQETQYF. The CDR3 nucleotides are TGTGCCAGCAGTGAGCCCGGACAGGGAATCCAAGAGACCCAGTACTTC.

V gene TRBV5-4 combines with J gene TRBJ1-4; tentatively, D is TRBD1 (5 bases). The CDR3 spans 15 residues. With 0 bases removed from V and 7 bases from J, the gap between germline ends came to 13 bases. Germline V gives CDR1 SGHNT, CDR2 YYREEE (reference sequence). CDR3 amino acids: CASSLAGQGVEKLFF. CDR3 DNA: TGTGCCAGCAGCTTGGCCGGGCAGGGCGTTGAAAAACTGTTTTTT.

This chain joins TRBV7-9 and TRBJ2-2, with 8 nucleotides matching TRBD1. The CDR3 runs to 14 residues. Germline V gene sequence: CDR1 SEHNR, CDR2 FQNEAQ (reference sequence). The junction had 3 bases not matched to a gene; V was cut back by 2 bases and J by 7 bases. The DNA of the CDR3 is TGTGCCAGCAGCTTATCAGGGGGCAGCGGGGAGCTGTTTTTT. Translating gives CASSLSGGSGELFF.

The chain uses TRBV5-1 and TRBJ1-2; possible D gene TRBD1, 6 bases. Per germline, CDR1 SGHRS and CDR2 YFSETQ. CDR3 length equals 14 residues. Deletions cut 5 bases from V and 7 bases from J, with 18 bases between. CDR3 DNA sequence: TGCGCCAGCAGGCCAGGGGATCTGCTTGGTGGCTACACCTTC. Amino acid sequence: CASRPGDLLGGYTF.

This chain uses TRBV5-4 with TRBJ2-5; D perhaps matches TRBD1 (6 bases). The J call may be mistaken, given a closer DNA end match to TRBJ2-7. The V gene's germline CDR1 is SGHNT and CDR2 YYREEE (reference sequence). This CDR3 contains 13 residues. This chain's CDR3 is CASSFGQSYEQYF. The CDR3 DNA is TGTGCCAGCAGCTTCGGACAGTCATACGAGCAGTACTTC.

This sequence joins TRBV9 and TRBJ2-7; the D gene is possibly TRBD1 (6 bases). The CDR3 is made up of 14 amino acids. Germline CDR1 is SGDLS and CDR2 is YYNGEE. V lost 4 bases to trimming and J lost 0 bases, with 11 bases between them. This CDR3 reads CASSPWDISYEQYF. The DNA for the CDR3 is TGTGCCAGCAGCCCATGGGACATCTCCTACGAGCAGTACTTC.

J is TRBJ2-1 and V is TRBV13; 7 positions agree with TRBD2. The CDR3 sequence is 14 residues long. Germline CDR1 and CDR2: PRHDT and FYEKMQ (reference sequence). The ends lost 7 bases at V and 2 bases at J; junction bases unmatched: 5. The CDR3 DNA is TGTGCCAGCACCCAAGCGGGGCCCTACAATGAGCAGTTCTTC. Amino acids: CASTQAGPYNEQFF.

This chain joins TRBV30 and TRBJ1-1, with 7 bases identical to TRBD1. V lost 0 bases, J lost 4 bases, and 2 bases stayed unmatched. The CDR3 covers 13 residues. From germline, CDR1 is GTSNPN and CDR2 SVGIG (reference sequence). The CDR3 region is CAWSVAGGTEAFF. The CDR3 nucleotides are TGTGCCTGGAGTGTCGCAGGGGGCACTGAAGCTTTCTTT.

A word on this clone: The conserved final phenylalanine or tryptophan is absent from the CDR3, which likely points to a read error. The chain joins TRBV5-1 to TRBJ2-4; 8 nucleotides agree with TRBD2. Germline V gene lookup returns CDR1 SGHRS and CDR2 YFSETQ. The CDR3 is 19 amino acids. V dropped 3 bases and J dropped 2; count of bases not matched to a gene: 16. The CDR3 loop is CASSSLGGGQIETKNIQYS. DNA of the CDR3: TGCGCCAGCAGCTCCCTCGGCGGGGGGCAGATTGAGACCAAAAACATTCAGTACTCC.

The chain employs TRBV6-5 and TRBJ2-3; 8 positions match TRBD2. The J segment lost 3 bases and the V segment lost 8 bases, leaving 10 bases of the junction unmatched. The CDR3 contains 15 residues. CDR1 is MNHEY and CDR2 is SVGAGI in the germline V gene. DNA of the CDR3: TGTGCCAGCGGGTTGAGGGCTAGCGGGACAGATACGCAGTATTTT. It specifies CASGLRASGTDTQYF.

The chain uses TRBV18 and TRBJ2-3; TRBD2 matches 8 bases. Per germline, CDR1 KGHSH and CDR2 LQKENI. With V trimmed by 3 bases and J by 5 bases, 13 bases remained unmatched. The CDR3 extends over 17 amino acids. This CDR3 is CASSPIDSGLAGDTQYF. DNA of the CDR3: TGTGCCAGCTCACCTATCGACTCTGGGCTAGCGGGAGATACGCAGTATTTT.